This TCR beta chain was sequenced for a study of T cell responses to AZD1222 COVID-19 vaccine. Study-wide results and limits: Clonal diversity was possibly underestimated, and the donors were mostly white British, with more females.

V dropped 5 bases and J dropped 8 bases, with 15 bases sitting between them. The CDR3 consists of 13 residues. Germline CDR1 SEHNR, CDR2 FQNEAQ (reference sequence). A remark on this clone: Its antigen is not known.

Repertoires were generated with immunoSEQ multiplex PCR, while TCRdb's copy carries only in-frame clones and drops some. Of some 150,000 clones in the sample, approximately 88% were seen once. The starting material was peripheral blood, obtained 28 days after the second dose of the MenACWY control vaccine. The gene calls are TRBV7-9 and TRBJ1-2; maybe TRBD1 (6 bases). This TCR derives from an adult who received the MenACWY meningococcal vaccine as a control. This CDR3 is CASSEQGLNGYTF. The CDR3 DNA follows: TGTGCCAGCAGCGAACAGGGTCTCAACGGCTACACCTTC.